Each of the 22 T cell receptor beta chains below was sequenced from the same sample in a study of blood T cell repertoires in COVID-19. TCRdb keeps only in-frame clones here, not all; method: immunoSEQ multiplex PCR. The top ten clones hold roughly 0.69% of a sample with hundreds of thousands of clones, around 85% of them seen once. Material for sequencing was peripheral blood. The source of these receptors is a man aged 35-49 years with acute or convalescent COVID-19.

This rearrangement joins TRBV5-1 to TRBJ1-4, with 12 bases identical to TRBD1. There are 15 residues in the CDR3. CDR1 and CDR2 (germline): SGHRS, YFSETQ. Trimming cost V 3 bases and J 8 bases; bases outside gene matches: 5. In DNA, the CDR3 is TGCGCCAGCAGCTACTCCGGGACAGGGGGCGAAAAACTGTTTTTT. This encodes CASSYSGTGGEKLFF.

CDR3 sequence reads: CASSPTGLDTGELFF. The CDR3 DNA sequence: TGTGCCAGCAGCCCTACGGGACTAGACACCGGGGAGCTGTTTTTT. This chain links TRBV3-1 (or the pseudogene TRBV3-2) with TRBJ2-2, with 8 bases that match TRBD2. The CDR3 is 15 amino acids. Germline values: CDR1 LGHDT, CDR2 YNNKEL (reference sequence). The V gene end was trimmed by 4 bases and the J gene end by 3 bases; junction bases not matched to a gene: 4.

This clone was observed at least ten times. The chain has TRBV7-9 and TRBJ1-4; D unclear. CDR3 length: 13 residues. Between the trimmed V and J ends, which lost 2 bases and 8 bases, there was a span of 9 bases. Germline V lookup: CDR1 SEHNR, CDR2 FQNEAQ (reference sequence). CDR3: CASSLSGVEKLFF. As DNA, the CDR3 is TGTGCCAGCAGCTTAAGCGGGGTCGAAAAACTGTTTTTT.

The chain has TRBV30 and TRBJ2-2; 9 bases match TRBD2. V dropped 1 base and J dropped 1; count of bases not matched to a gene: 16. Germline lookup yields CDR1 GTSNPN and CDR2 SVGIG (reference sequence). The CDR3 contains 20 residues. CDR3 sequence reads: CAWSGPLRLAEWENTGELFF. Here the CDR3 DNA reads TGTGCCTGGAGTGGCCCTCTTAGACTAGCGGAGTGGGAGAACACCGGGGAGCTGTTTTTT.

This clone was picked up one time. The V and J genes are TRBV11-2 and TRBJ2-1; TRBD2 aligns across 9 bases. Germline CDR1 is SGHAT and CDR2 is FQNNGV. CDR3 size: 14 residues. Trimming took 8 bases from V and 6 from J; bases not matched to a gene: 8. The chain's CDR3 is CASQTSRGGNEQFF. CDR3 in DNA: TGTGCCAGCCAGACGTCGCGGGGGGGCAATGAGCAGTTCTTC.

J is TRBJ1-5 and V is TRBV6-6; no clear D gene. Germline V CDR1 and CDR2: MNHNY, SVGAGI (reference sequence). Trimming pared 8 bases from V and 7 bases from J, leaving 12 bases between. The CDR3 totals 12 residues. This CDR3 is CASGEAEQPQHF. In nucleotides, the CDR3 is TGTGCCAGCGGGGAGGCGGAACAGCCCCAGCATTTT.

The chain's CDR3 is CASSLRSREQYF. Here the CDR3 DNA reads TGTGCCAGCAGTCTCCGGAGCCGCGAGCAGTACTTC. The chain recombines TRBV28 with TRBJ2-7; D call uncertain. V lost 5 bases, J lost 6 bases, and 11 bases lay in between. CDR1 is MDHEN, CDR2 SYDVKM, per germline. The CDR3 is 12 amino acids.

This chain uses TRBV7-8 with TRBJ1-1; 11 bases fit TRBD1. V lost 1 base, J lost 7 bases, and 2 bases stayed unmatched. Germline values: CDR1 SGHVS, CDR2 FQNEAQ. The CDR3 covers 14 residues. In DNA, the CDR3 is TGTGCCAGCAGCTTAGGGACAGGGGGCAATGAAGCTTTCTTT. Translated: CASSLGTGGNEAFF.

The J gene is TRBJ1-4, the V gene TRBV2, with 8 bases identical to TRBD1. CDR1 is SNHLY and CDR2 is FYNNEI in the germline V gene. The CDR3 consists of 15 residues. Trimming at V came to 8 bases and at J to 3 bases, leaving 8 bases not matched to a gene. The CDR3 loop is CASAGQAHPNEKLFF. CDR3 nucleotides: TGTGCCAGCGCGGGACAGGCGCACCCTAATGAAAAACTGTTTTTT.

This clone was observed a single time. The V gene is TRBV29-1, the J gene TRBJ2-3; no reliable D call. CDR3 length equals 12 residues. Germline V CDR1 and CDR2: SQVTM, ANQGSEA. The V gene lost 6 bases and the J gene lost 6 bases, with 13 bases spanning the gap. CDR3 loop: CSVFILEDTQYF. The CDR3, as DNA: TGCAGCGTATTTATTCTAGAGGATACGCAGTATTTT.

V gene TRBV28 combines with J gene TRBJ1-6, with D maybe TRBD1 (6 bases). Trimming removed 4 bases from V and 8 bases from J, with 12 bases in between. The CDR3 length is 14 residues. The germline CDR1 and CDR2 sequences are MDHEN and SYDVKM. This CDR3 reads CASSSGVGYSPLHF. Written as DNA, the CDR3 is TGTGCCAGCAGTTCAGGGGTGGGTTATTCACCCCTCCACTTT.

The V gene is TRBV19, the J gene TRBJ2-3; D might be TRBD2 (5 bases). There are 15 residues in the CDR3. Germline CDR1 is LNHDA and CDR2 is SQIVND (reference sequence). V lost 1 base and J lost 5, with 13 bases in between. The CDR3 spells CASSIGGRGVDTQYF. The CDR3 bases are TGTGCCAGTAGTATAGGAGGCCGGGGAGTAGATACGCAGTATTTT.

The chain is built from TRBV19 and TRBJ2-6; TRBD1 agrees at 8 bases. J was trimmed by 0 bases and V by 3 bases; bases with no gene match: 4. This CDR3 region has 17 residues. The germline CDR1 and CDR2 sequences are LNHDA and SQIVND (reference sequence). The DNA of the CDR3 is TGTGCCAGTAGTATCACAGGGGGGAGCTCTGGGGCCAACGTCCTGACTTTC. Translation gives CASSITGGSSGANVLTF.

The chain combines TRBV30 with TRBJ1-4; 7 bases fit TRBD1. This CDR3 contains 14 residues. The V gene's germline CDR1 is GTSNPN and CDR2 SVGIG (reference sequence). With 4 bases clipped from V and 7 bases from J, the junction kept 9 bases outside the gene matches. This CDR3 reads CAWNPGQLSEKLFF. The CDR3, as DNA: TGTGCCTGGAACCCGGGACAGCTGTCTGAAAAACTGTTTTTT.

The rearrangement joins TRBV6-6 to TRBJ1-2; a weak D match, TRBD1 (5 bases). The CDR3 has 13 residues. The germline V gene encodes CDR1 MNHNY and CDR2 SVGAGI (reference sequence). Trimming removed 8 bases from V and 1 base from J, with 11 bases in between. CDR3 protein: CASLGALNYGYTF. The CDR3 DNA reads TGTGCCAGCTTAGGGGCTCTTAACTATGGCTACACCTTC.

V gene TRBV18 combines with J gene TRBJ1-1; D call uncertain. Looked up from germline, CDR1 is KGHSH and CDR2 is LQKENI. The CDR3 runs 14 residues. Between the trimmed V and J ends, which lost 5 bases and 3 bases, there was a span of 13 bases. In nucleotides, the CDR3 is TGTGCCAGCTCAGTTTCCCTGCGCGACACTGAAGCTTTCTTT. Residues: CASSVSLRDTEAFF.

The V call is TRBV10-3, the J call TRBJ1-1; 7 bases agree with TRBD1. J gave up 4 bases and V 6 bases, and 5 bases lay outside the gene matches. The germline gives CDR1 ENHRY, CDR2 SYGVKD. The CDR3 is 13 residues long. The CDR3 coding sequence is TGTGCCATCAGCCGGGACAGTGGCACTGAAGCTTTCTTT. Translating it yields CAISRDSGTEAFF.

This chain links TRBV19 with TRBJ2-3; D gene unclear. The ends were cut back, 0 bases at V and 4 bases at J, with 8 bases in the middle. The V gene's germline CDR1 is LNHDA and CDR2 SQIVND (reference sequence). This CDR3 is built from 14 residues. The CDR3 region is CASSIDQVADTQYF. CDR3 coding DNA: TGTGCCAGTAGTATAGATCAGGTGGCAGATACGCAGTATTTT.

This clone was seen a few times. The chain couples TRBV13 to TRBJ1-5, with D maybe TRBD1 (6 bases). The V and J ends lost 5 bases and 2 bases respectively, with 10 bases between them. The CDR3 runs 14 residues. Germline values: CDR1 PRHDT, CDR2 FYEKMQ (reference sequence). For the CDR3, the DNA is TGTGCCAGCAGCAGCTCAGGGGGCAATCAGCCCCAGCATTTT. Amino acids: CASSSSGGNQPQHF.

J is TRBJ2-1 and V is TRBV7-3, with 7 bases that match TRBD2. Germline V gene sequence: CDR1 SGHTA, CDR2 FQGTGA. This CDR3 spans 14 amino acids. Trimming took 2 bases from V and 5 from J; bases not matched to a gene: 3. CDR3 in DNA: TGTGCCAGCAGCTTACCGGGACTACACAATGAGCAGTTCTTC. The encoded protein is CASSLPGLHNEQFF.

The chain has TRBV3-1 (or the pseudogene TRBV3-2) and TRBJ2-2; 9 nucleotides line up with TRBD2. The CDR3 covers 20 residues. Germline-derived CDR1 and CDR2 are LGHDT and YNNKEL (reference sequence). Trimming took 0 bases from V and 4 from J; bases not matched to a gene: 15. CDR3 DNA: TGTGCCAGCAGCCAAGATAGTGTCGGAGGTAGCGGGGGCCTCACCGGGGAGCTGTTTTTT. It is translated as CASSQDSVGGSGGLTGELFF.

This clone came up once. V usage is TRBV6-5 and J usage is TRBJ1-5; 12 bases map to TRBD1. The germline CDR1 and CDR2 sequences are MNHEY and SVGAGI. The CDR3 loop spans 13 amino acids. The J segment lost 6 bases and the V segment lost 8 bases, leaving 2 bases of the junction unmatched. The CDR3 sequence: CASWDRGLQPQHF. DNA for the CDR3: TGTGCCAGCTGGGACAGGGGGCTTCAGCCCCAGCATTTT.